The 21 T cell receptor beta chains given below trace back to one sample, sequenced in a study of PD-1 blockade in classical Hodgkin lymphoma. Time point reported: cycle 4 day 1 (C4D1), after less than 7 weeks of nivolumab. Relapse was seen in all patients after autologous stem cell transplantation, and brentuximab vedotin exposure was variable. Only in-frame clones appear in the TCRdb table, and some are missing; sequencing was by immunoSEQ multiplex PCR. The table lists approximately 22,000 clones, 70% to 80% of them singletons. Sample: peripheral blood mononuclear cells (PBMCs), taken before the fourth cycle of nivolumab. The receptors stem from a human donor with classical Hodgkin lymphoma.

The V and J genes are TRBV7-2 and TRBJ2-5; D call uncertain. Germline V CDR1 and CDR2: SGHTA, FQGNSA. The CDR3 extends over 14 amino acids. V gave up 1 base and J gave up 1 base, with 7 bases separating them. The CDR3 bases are TGTGCCAGCAGCTTAGGGTGGGCCCAAGAGACCCAGTACTTC. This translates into CASSLGWAQETQYF.

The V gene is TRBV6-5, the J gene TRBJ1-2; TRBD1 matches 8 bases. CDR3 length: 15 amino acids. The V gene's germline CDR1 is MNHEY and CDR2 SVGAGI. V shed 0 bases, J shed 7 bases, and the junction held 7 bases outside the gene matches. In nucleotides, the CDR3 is TGTGCCAGCAGTTACTCTTCGACAGGGGCGGTTGGCTACACCTTC. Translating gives CASSYSSTGAVGYTF.

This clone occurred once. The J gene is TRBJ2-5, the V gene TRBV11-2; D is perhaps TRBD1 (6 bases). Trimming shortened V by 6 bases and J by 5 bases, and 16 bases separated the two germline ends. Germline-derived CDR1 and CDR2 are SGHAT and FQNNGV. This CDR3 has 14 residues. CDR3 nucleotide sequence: TGTGCCAGCAGTCCCCTCAACAGGGTTGAGACCCAGTACTTC. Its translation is CASSPLNRVETQYF.

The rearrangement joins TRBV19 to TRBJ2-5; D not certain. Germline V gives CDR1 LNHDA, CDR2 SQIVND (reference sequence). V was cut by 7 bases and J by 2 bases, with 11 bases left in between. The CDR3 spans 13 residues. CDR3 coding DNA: TGTGCCAGTAACCTTAGAACTCAAGAGACCCAGTACTTC. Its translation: CASNLRTQETQYF. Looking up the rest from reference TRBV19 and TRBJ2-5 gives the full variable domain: DGGITQSPKYLFRKEGQNVTLSCEQNLNHDAMYWYRQDPGQGLRLIYYSQIVNDFQKGDIAEGYSVSREKKESFPLTVTSAQKNPTAFYLCASNLRTQETQYFGPGTRLLVL.

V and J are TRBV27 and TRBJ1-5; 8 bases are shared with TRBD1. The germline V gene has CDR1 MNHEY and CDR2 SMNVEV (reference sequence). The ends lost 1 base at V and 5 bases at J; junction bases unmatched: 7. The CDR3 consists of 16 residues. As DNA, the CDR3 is TGTGCCAGCAGTTTATTTTCAGGGGGCGTTGATCAGCCCCAGCATTTT. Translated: CASSLFSGGVDQPQHF.

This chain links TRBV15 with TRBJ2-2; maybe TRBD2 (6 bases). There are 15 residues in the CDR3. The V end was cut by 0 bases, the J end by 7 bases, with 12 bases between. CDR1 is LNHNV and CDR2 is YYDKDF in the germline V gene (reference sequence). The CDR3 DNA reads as TGTGCCACCAGCAGAGATTCGGGAGTGAGCGGGGAGCTGTTTTTT. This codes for CATSRDSGVSGELFF.

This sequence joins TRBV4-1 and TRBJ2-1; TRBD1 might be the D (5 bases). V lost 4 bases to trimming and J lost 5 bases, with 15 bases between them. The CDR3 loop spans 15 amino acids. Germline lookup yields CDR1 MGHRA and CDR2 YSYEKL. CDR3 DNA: TGCGCCAGCAGCCCCCAGGACACCCCAGACAATGAGCAGTTCTTC. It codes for CASSPQDTPDNEQFF.

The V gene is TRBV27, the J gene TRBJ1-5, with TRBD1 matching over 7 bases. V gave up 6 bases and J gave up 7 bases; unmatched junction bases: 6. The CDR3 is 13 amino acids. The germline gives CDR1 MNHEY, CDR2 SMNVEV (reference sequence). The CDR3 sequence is CASSKQGYQPQHF. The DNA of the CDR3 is TGTGCCAGCAGCAAACAGGGGTACCAGCCCCAGCATTTT.

The CDR3 is CASSLVIRVNTGELFF. The CDR3 DNA sequence: TGTGCCAGCAGCTTGGTTATCAGGGTGAACACCGGGGAGCTGTTTTTT. The genes are TRBV5-5 and TRBJ2-2; D might be TRBD1 (5 bases). CDR3 size: 16 residues. V lost 0 bases, J lost 1 base, and 10 bases lay in between. CDR1 is SGHKS and CDR2 is YYEKEE in the germline V gene (reference sequence).

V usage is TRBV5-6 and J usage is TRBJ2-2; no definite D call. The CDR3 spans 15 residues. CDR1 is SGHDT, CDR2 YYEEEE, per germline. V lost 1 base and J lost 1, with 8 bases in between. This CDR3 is CASSLTPMNTGELFF. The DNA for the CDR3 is TGTGCCAGCAGCTTGACACCTATGAACACCGGGGAGCTGTTTTTT.

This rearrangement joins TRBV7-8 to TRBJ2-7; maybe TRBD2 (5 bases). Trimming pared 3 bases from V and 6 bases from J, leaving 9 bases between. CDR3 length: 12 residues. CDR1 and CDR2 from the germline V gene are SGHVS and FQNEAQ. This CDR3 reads CASSFGGSEQYF. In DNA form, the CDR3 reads TGTGCCAGCAGCTTTGGAGGTTCCGAGCAGTACTTC.

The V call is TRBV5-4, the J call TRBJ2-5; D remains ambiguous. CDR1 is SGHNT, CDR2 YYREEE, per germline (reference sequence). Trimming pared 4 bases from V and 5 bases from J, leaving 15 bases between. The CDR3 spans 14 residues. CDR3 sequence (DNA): TGTGCCAGCAGCCCCGAGGCTAGTATGGAGACCCAGTACTTC. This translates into CASSPEASMETQYF.

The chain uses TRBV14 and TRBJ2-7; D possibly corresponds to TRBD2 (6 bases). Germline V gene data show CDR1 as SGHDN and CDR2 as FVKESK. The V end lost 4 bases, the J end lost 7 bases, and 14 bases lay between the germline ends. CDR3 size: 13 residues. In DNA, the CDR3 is TGTGCCAGCAGCCCACGGGGGACCGGAGAGCAGTACTTC. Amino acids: CASSPRGTGEQYF.

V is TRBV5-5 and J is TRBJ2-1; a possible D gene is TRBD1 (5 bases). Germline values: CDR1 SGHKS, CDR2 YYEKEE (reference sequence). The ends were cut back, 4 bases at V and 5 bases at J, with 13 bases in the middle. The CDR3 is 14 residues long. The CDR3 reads CASSPRQTNNEQFF. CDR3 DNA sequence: TGTGCCAGCAGCCCTCGACAGACGAACAATGAGCAGTTCTTC.

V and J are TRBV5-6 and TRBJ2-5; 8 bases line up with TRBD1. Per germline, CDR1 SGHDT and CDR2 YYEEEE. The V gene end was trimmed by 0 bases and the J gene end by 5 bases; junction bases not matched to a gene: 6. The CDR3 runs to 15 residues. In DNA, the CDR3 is TGTGCCAGCAGCTTGGGCCAGGGGGCATGGGAGACCCAGTACTTC. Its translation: CASSLGQGAWETQYF. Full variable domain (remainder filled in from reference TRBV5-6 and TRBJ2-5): DAGVTQSPTHLIKTRGQQVTLRCSPKSGHDTVSWYQQALGQGPQFIFQYYEEEERQRGNFPDRFSGHQFPNYSSELNVNALLLGDSALYLCASSLGQGAWETQYFGPGTRLLVL.

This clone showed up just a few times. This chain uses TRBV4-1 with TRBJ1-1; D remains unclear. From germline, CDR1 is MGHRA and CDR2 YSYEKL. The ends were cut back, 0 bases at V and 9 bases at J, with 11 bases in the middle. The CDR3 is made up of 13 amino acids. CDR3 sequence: CASSQERSSQAFF. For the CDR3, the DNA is TGCGCCAGCAGCCAAGAGAGATCCTCTCAAGCTTTCTTT.

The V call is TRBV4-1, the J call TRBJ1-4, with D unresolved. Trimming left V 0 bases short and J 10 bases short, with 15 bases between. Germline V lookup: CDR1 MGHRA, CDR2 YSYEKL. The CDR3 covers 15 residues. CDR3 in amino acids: CASSQDGGLRGKLFF. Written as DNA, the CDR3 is TGCGCCAGCAGCCAAGACGGCGGCTTACGGGGAAAACTGTTTTTT.

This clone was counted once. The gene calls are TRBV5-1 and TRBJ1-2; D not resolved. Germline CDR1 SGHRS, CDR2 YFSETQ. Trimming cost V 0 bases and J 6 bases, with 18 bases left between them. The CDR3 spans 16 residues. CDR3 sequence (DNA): TGCGCCAGCAGCTTGGATCTGGGATATGTGATTAATGGCTACACCTTC. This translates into CASSLDLGYVINGYTF.

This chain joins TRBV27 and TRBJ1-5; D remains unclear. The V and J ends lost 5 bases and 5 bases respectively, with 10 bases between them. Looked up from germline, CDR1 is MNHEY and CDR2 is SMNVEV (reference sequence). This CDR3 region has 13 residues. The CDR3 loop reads CASSRTSHQPQHF. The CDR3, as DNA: TGTGCCAGCAGTCGGACCAGCCATCAGCCCCAGCATTTT.

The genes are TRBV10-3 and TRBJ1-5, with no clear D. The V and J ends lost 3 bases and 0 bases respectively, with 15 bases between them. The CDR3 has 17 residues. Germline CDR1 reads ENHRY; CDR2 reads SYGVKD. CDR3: CAISDFWVLNSNQPQHF. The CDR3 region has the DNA TGTGCCATCAGTGACTTCTGGGTGTTAAATAGCAATCAGCCCCAGCATTTT.

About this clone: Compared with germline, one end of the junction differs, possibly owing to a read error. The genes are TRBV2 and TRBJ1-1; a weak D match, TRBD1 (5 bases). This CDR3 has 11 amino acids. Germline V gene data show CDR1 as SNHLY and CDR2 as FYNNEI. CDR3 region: CASTGRVWLSF. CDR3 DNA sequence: TGTGCCAGCACCGGCAGGGTTTGGCTCTCCTTT.